A single sample is the source of the 27 T cell receptor beta chains below, sequenced in a study of cytomegalovirus exposure and HLA in healthy donors. Use of 60 Vbeta and 13 Jbeta primers characterized the PCR. Sequenced by immunoSEQ multiplex PCR; TCRdb stores in-frame clones only, minus some. The table lists about 98,000 clones, roughly two thirds of them singletons. Input material: PBMCs. These TCRs come from a man aged 45-65 years in good health and CMV-seronegative.

The chain links TRBV27 to TRBJ2-2; TRBD1 aligns across 7 bases. The germline V gene has CDR1 MNHEY and CDR2 SMNVEV (reference sequence). This CDR3 contains 16 residues. The V and J ends lost 5 bases and 1 base, in that order; junction bases with no gene match: 7. The CDR3 DNA follows: TGTGCCAGCAGTGACCGATGGACAGGGAACACCGGGGAGCTGTTTTTT. It encodes CASSDRWTGNTGELFF.

The table lists this clone with many counts. This sequence joins TRBV30 and TRBJ1-5; 8 bases are a match to TRBD1. The CDR3 sequence is 16 residues long. Trimming cost V 5 bases and J 2 bases; bases outside gene matches: 11. The V gene's germline CDR1 is GTSNPN and CDR2 SVGIG (reference sequence). The CDR3 spells CAWDPQGAPGNQPQHF. Here the CDR3 DNA reads TGTGCCTGGGATCCTCAGGGGGCGCCCGGCAATCAGCCCCAGCATTTT.

This clone was counted only a few times. The chain joins TRBV28 to TRBJ1-2; TRBD1 aligns across 9 bases. The CDR3 is made up of 15 amino acids. From germline, CDR1 is MDHEN and CDR2 SYDVKM. V lost 5 bases, J lost 5 bases, and 9 bases stayed unmatched. Written as DNA, the CDR3 is TGTGCCAGCAGTCCGACCAGGGACAGGGAATATGGCTACACCTTC. It translates to CASSPTRDREYGYTF.

This clone was counted a few times. V is TRBV5-4 and J is TRBJ2-1, with 9 bases lining up with TRBD1. In germline, CDR1 is SGHNT, CDR2 YYREEE (reference sequence). The V gene end was trimmed by 0 bases and the J gene end by 3 bases; junction bases not matched to a gene: 1. This CDR3 spans 15 amino acids. The CDR3 protein is CASSLDRGLYNEQFF. In DNA, the CDR3 is TGTGCCAGCAGCTTGGACAGGGGGCTCTACAATGAGCAGTTCTTC.

The V gene is TRBV4-2, the J gene TRBJ1-6, with TRBD1 as a possible D gene (5 bases). V lost 0 bases and J lost 8, with 11 bases in between. The CDR3 is 15 amino acids. Germline values: CDR1 LGHNA, CDR2 YNFKEQ. The CDR3 DNA follows: TGTGCCAGCAGCCAAGATCGTAGGGGCGATTCACCCCTCCACTTT. It specifies CASSQDRRGDSPLHF.

J is TRBJ2-1 and V is TRBV4-1; maybe TRBD1 (6 bases). CDR1 and CDR2 (germline): MGHRA, YSYEKL. The CDR3 has 15 residues. V was shortened by 0 bases and J by 4 bases, with 10 bases between the two germline ends. CDR3 in DNA: TGCGCCAGCAGCCAAGAGCTTAGGGGGTACAATGAGCAGTTCTTC. It codes for CASSQELRGYNEQFF.

This clone was detected only a few times. The chain has TRBV7-2 and TRBJ1-5; TRBD1 matches 8 bases. The V and J ends lost 5 bases and 9 bases, in that order; junction bases with no gene match: 9. Germline values: CDR1 SGHTA, CDR2 FQGNSA. The CDR3 totals 14 residues. The CDR3 DNA reads as TGTGCCAGCAGCCTTAAACAGGGGGAAGGGCCCCAGCATTTT. It specifies CASSLKQGEGPQHF.

The chain joins TRBV7-2 to TRBJ2-5; TRBD2 aligns across 8 bases. The J call may not be correct, given that the DNA end is closer to TRBJ2-7. This CDR3 contains 15 residues. Germline V gene data show CDR1 as SGHTA and CDR2 as FQGNSA. The CDR3 DNA reads TGTGCCAGCAGCCCTGACGGGGGGGCCGGATACGAGCAGTACTTC. Protein: CASSPDGGAGYEQYF.

V is TRBV18 and J is TRBJ2-2; TRBD2 matches 10 bases. V shed 5 bases, J shed 2 bases, and the junction held 8 bases outside the gene matches. There are 17 residues in the CDR3. The germline gives CDR1 KGHSH, CDR2 LQKENI. CDR3 sequence: CASSISLAGVNTGELFF. The DNA of the CDR3 is TGTGCCAGCTCAATCTCCCTAGCGGGAGTAAACACCGGGGAGCTGTTTTTT.

This clone has a handful of counts. This chain links TRBV4-2 with TRBJ2-2, with 9 bases lining up with TRBD2. Germline V gives CDR1 LGHNA, CDR2 YNFKEQ. The CDR3 loop spans 16 amino acids. With V trimmed by 4 bases and J by 2 bases, 5 bases remained unmatched. CDR3 nucleotides: TGTGCCAGCAGCCCACTTAGCGGGAGAAACACCGGGGAGCTGTTTTTT. Translating gives CASSPLSGRNTGELFF.

The chain is built from TRBV5-1 and TRBJ1-4, with 10 nucleotides matching TRBD1. The CDR3 is made up of 16 amino acids. CDR1 and CDR2 from the germline V gene are SGHRS and YFSETQ. Trimming took 4 bases from V and 7 from J; bases not matched to a gene: 10. The CDR3 sequence is CASSTRQGAASEKLFF. CDR3 nucleotides: TGCGCCAGCAGCACCCGACAGGGGGCGGCTAGTGAAAAACTGTTTTTT.

This chain uses TRBV28 with TRBJ2-1, with D possibly being TRBD2 (5 bases). The CDR3 has 15 amino acids. Between the trimmed V and J ends, which lost 4 bases and 6 bases, there was a span of 16 bases. Germline V gives CDR1 MDHEN, CDR2 SYDVKM. The CDR3 sequence is CASSSLILVSNEQFF. The CDR3 bases are TGTGCCAGCAGTTCCCTTATACTAGTATCCAATGAGCAGTTCTTC.

The chain has TRBV2 and TRBJ2-1, with 9 positions matching TRBD2. V shed 5 bases and J 8 bases; nucleotides not matched to a gene: 10. Germline V gene data show CDR1 as SNHLY and CDR2 as FYNNEI. The CDR3 has 15 residues. The CDR3 DNA reads as TGTGCCAGCAGTTCCGGGACTAGCAATCGCGATGAGCAGTTCTTC. Its translation is CASSSGTSNRDEQFF. Using reference TRBV2 and TRBJ2-1 for the parts outside the CDR3, the full variable domain is EPEVTQTPSHQVTQMGQEVILRCVPISNHLYFYWYRQILGQKVEFLVSFYNNEISEKSEIFDDQFSVERPDGSNFTLKIRSTKLEDSAMYFCASSSGTSNRDEQFFGPGTRLTVL.

The chain couples TRBV7-3 to TRBJ2-1; a weak D match, TRBD2 (5 bases). Looked up from germline, CDR1 is SGHTA and CDR2 is FQGTGA. V lost 4 bases and J lost 12, with 19 bases in between. The CDR3 contains 14 residues. CDR3 sequence (DNA): TGTGCCAGCAGCTCCGCCGTGGGAGCAGGTGGGCAGTTCTTC. This codes for CASSSAVGAGGQFF.

This chain uses TRBV7-3 with TRBJ2-2, with 9 bases that match TRBD1. The CDR3 totals 19 residues. The V and J ends lost 5 bases and 2 bases, in that order; junction bases with no gene match: 15. Per the germline V gene, CDR1 is SGHTA and CDR2 is FQGTGA. The DNA for the CDR3 is TGTGCCAGCAGCCCCGGGACCGGGACAGGGCCGACTAACACCGGGGAGCTGTTTTTT. It codes for CASSPGTGTGPTNTGELFF.

This rearrangement joins TRBV10-3 to TRBJ1-3; D gene unclear. V lost 3 bases and J lost 0, with 6 bases in between. The CDR3 length is 14 residues. CDR1 ENHRY and CDR2 SYGVKD come from the germline V gene. The CDR3: CAISDRDSGNTIYF. CDR3 coding DNA: TGTGCCATCAGTGACCGAGACTCTGGAAACACCATATATTTT.

This clone was found a few times. This chain uses TRBV9 with TRBJ1-1; maybe TRBD1 (6 bases). Deletions cut 0 bases from V and 4 bases from J, with 13 bases between. Germline CDR1 SGDLS, CDR2 YYNGEE. The CDR3 length is 15 residues. CDR3 residues: CASSVVGADGTEAFF. In nucleotides, the CDR3 is TGTGCCAGCAGCGTAGTGGGGGCAGATGGCACTGAAGCTTTCTTT.

This chain links TRBV7-6 with TRBJ2-7; 11 positions match TRBD1. The CDR3 totals 15 residues. V was clipped by 5 bases and J by 6 bases; unmatched bases: 9. CDR1 and CDR2 (germline): SGHVS, FNYEAQ. In nucleotides, the CDR3 is TGTGCCAGCAGCCTCGGGGGGACAGGGGGTTCCGAGCAGTACTTC. This translates into CASSLGGTGGSEQYF. The whole variable domain, filled in from reference TRBV7-6 and TRBJ2-7, reads GAGVSQSPRYKVTKRGQDVALRCDPISGHVSLYWYRQALGQGPEFLTYFNYEAQQDKSGLPNDRFSAERPEGSISTLTIQRTEQRDSAMYRCASSLGGTGGSEQYFGPGTRLTVT.

The rearrangement uses TRBV2 and TRBJ1-1, with D tentatively TRBD1 (5 bases). Per the germline V gene, CDR1 is SNHLY and CDR2 is FYNNEI. This CDR3 is built from 11 residues. With 6 bases removed from V and 5 bases from J, the gap between germline ends came to 7 bases. The CDR3 DNA reads as TGTGCCAGCAGGGAGGGGACTGAAGCTTTCTTT. Translated: CASREGTEAFF.

The chain links TRBV4-3 to TRBJ2-1; D possibly corresponds to TRBD2 (7 bases). The CDR3 is made up of 15 amino acids. Germline V lookup: CDR1 LGHNA, CDR2 YSLEER. V dropped 4 bases and J dropped 7 bases, with 17 bases sitting between them. The CDR3 here is CASSPRGADLNEQFF. As DNA, the CDR3 is TGCGCCAGCAGCCCACGGGGGGCCGATTTGAATGAGCAGTTCTTC.

This chain connects TRBV9 to TRBJ2-6; D possibly corresponds to TRBD1 (5 bases). This CDR3 has 20 amino acids. Germline assignment: CDR1 SGDLS and CDR2 YYNGEE. V lost 0 bases to trimming and J lost 0 bases, with 19 bases between them. CDR3 amino acids: CASSVDPGLTPLSGANVLTF. CDR3 DNA sequence: TGTGCCAGCAGCGTAGACCCAGGGTTGACCCCACTCTCTGGGGCCAACGTCCTGACTTTC. Using reference TRBV9 and TRBJ2-6 for the parts outside the CDR3, the full variable domain is DSGVTQTPKHLITATGQRVTLRCSPRSGDLSVYWYQQSLDQGLQFLIQYYNGEERAKGNILERFSAQQFPDLHSELNLSSLELGDSALYFCASSVDPGLTPLSGANVLTFGAGSRLTVL.

The gene calls are TRBV5-1 and TRBJ1-6; D unresolved. This CDR3 has 13 residues. Trimming pared 5 bases from V and 5 bases from J, leaving 8 bases between. In germline, CDR1 is SGHRS, CDR2 YFSETQ. Written as DNA, the CDR3 is TGCGCCAGCAGATCCACGGATAATTCACCCCTCCACTTT. Translating it yields CASRSTDNSPLHF.

J is TRBJ2-3 and V is TRBV27; tentatively, D is TRBD2 (5 bases). Germline-derived CDR1 and CDR2 are MNHEY and SMNVEV (reference sequence). The CDR3 extends over 12 amino acids. Trimming took 10 bases from V and 2 from J, leaving 10 bases between them. DNA of the CDR3: TGTGCCACACGAGGGATCACAGATACGCAGTATTTT. Translating gives CATRGITDTQYF.

The V call is TRBV9, the J call TRBJ2-3; no definite D call. The germline V gene has CDR1 SGDLS and CDR2 YYNGEE. The CDR3 runs 14 residues. V lost 3 bases, J lost 4 bases, and 12 bases lay in between. The CDR3 sequence: CASSAQVLADTQYF. The CDR3 bases are TGTGCCAGCAGCGCCCAAGTACTCGCAGATACGCAGTATTTT.

V and J are TRBV14 and TRBJ1-3, with D perhaps TRBD1 (5 bases). The CDR3 is made up of 15 amino acids. Germline V gene sequence: CDR1 SGHDN, CDR2 FVKESK. V was trimmed by 3 bases and J by 0 bases, leaving 9 bases between them. The CDR3: CASSQTDISGNTIYF. The CDR3 DNA reads as TGTGCCAGCAGCCAGACGGACATCTCTGGAAACACCATATATTTT.

The chain uses TRBV9 and TRBJ1-2, with TRBD1 matching over 9 bases. There are 15 residues in the CDR3. The V and J ends lost 2 bases and 7 bases, in that order; junction bases with no gene match: 9. Germline lookup yields CDR1 SGDLS and CDR2 YYNGEE. CDR3 in amino acids: CASSVDTGGFGGYTF. The DNA for the CDR3 is TGTGCCAGCAGCGTCGATACAGGGGGCTTCGGTGGCTACACCTTC.

This chain connects TRBV28 to TRBJ2-1; 9 nucleotides match TRBD2. J gave up 2 bases and V 7 bases, and 3 bases lay outside the gene matches. This CDR3 has 14 residues. From germline, CDR1 is MDHEN and CDR2 SYDVKM. The CDR3 sequence: CASTGGRAYNEQFF. CDR3 bases: TGTGCCAGCACTGGCGGGAGGGCCTACAATGAGCAGTTCTTC.